This T cell receptor beta chain was profiled in a study of blood T cell repertoires in COVID-19. Study context: COVID-19 samples, acute and convalescent, were from the United States, Italy and Spain.

Seattle researchers signed up patients amid active infection and tracked them longitudinally. Germline values: CDR1 MNHEY, CDR2 SMNVEV (reference sequence). V lost 6 bases to trimming and J lost 2 bases, with 14 bases between them. The CDR3 has 15 amino acids. The data were produced by immunoSEQ multiplex PCR, yet TCRdb's version contains in-frame clones alone and is incomplete. The sample lists tens of thousands of clones, approximately 80% occurring once. J is TRBJ1-5 and V is TRBV27, with D tentatively TRBD1 (6 bases). This receptor was taken from a man aged 55 to 69 with COVID-19, enrolled during active disease. The material sequenced was peripheral blood. CDR3 in DNA: TGTGCCAGCAGGGAACAGGGTCGGGGCAATCAGCCCCAGCATTTT. Amino acids: CASREQGRGNQPQHF.